Shown below are 25 T cell receptor beta chains from a single sample sequenced in a study of OX40 agonist ivuxolimab in advanced cancers. Clones were read by immunoSEQ multiplex PCR, and TCRdb kept only the in-frame ones, dropping some. The sample yields approximately 81,000 clones, 85% to 95% seen once. Sample: CD4+ or CD8+ T cells sorted from blood, taken in a trial of the OX40 agonist ivuxolimab. These TCRs come from an adult with an advanced solid tumor such as melanoma, head and neck, liver or kidney cancer.

The chain joins TRBV4-3 to TRBJ2-1, with 12 bases matching TRBD2. This CDR3 contains 18 residues. V gave up 0 bases and J gave up 7 bases; unmatched junction bases: 10. In germline, CDR1 is LGHNA, CDR2 YSLEER. DNA for the CDR3: TGCGCCAGCAGCCAAGATCGGTTGGCTAGCGGGAGGGAAAATGAGCAGTTCTTC. Amino acids: CASSQDRLASGRENEQFF.

The gene calls are TRBV7-2 and TRBJ1-5, with D maybe TRBD1 (5 bases). V shed 2 bases and J shed 5 bases, with 10 bases lying between them. The CDR3 runs 14 residues. CDR1 is SGHTA, CDR2 FQGNSA, per germline. The CDR3 region is CASSLIGGYQPQHF. The CDR3 DNA reads as TGTGCCAGCAGCTTAATCGGGGGGTATCAGCCCCAGCATTTT.

In this sample, this clone turned up a few times. J is TRBJ1-1 and V is TRBV9; no clear D. Germline V lookup: CDR1 SGDLS, CDR2 YYNGEE. Trimming shortened V by 2 bases and J by 1 base, and 6 bases separated the two germline ends. This CDR3 contains 13 residues. As DNA, the CDR3 is TGTGCCAGCAGCGTGACCCCGAACACTGAAGCTTTCTTT. This encodes CASSVTPNTEAFF.

V usage is TRBV7-9 and J usage is TRBJ1-5; D gene ambiguous. Deletions cut 3 bases from V and 2 bases from J, with 8 bases between. The CDR3 extends over 14 amino acids. CDR1 and CDR2 from the germline V gene are SEHNR and FQNEAQ (reference sequence). The CDR3 DNA follows: TGTGCCAGCAGCTTCGTGGGCGGCAATCAGCCCCAGCATTTT. It translates to CASSFVGGNQPQHF.

The chain carries TRBV10-3 and TRBJ2-3; D uncertain. Deletions cut 0 bases from V and 4 bases from J, with 5 bases between. This CDR3 is built from 13 residues. Germline CDR1 is ENHRY and CDR2 is SYGVKD. The CDR3 loop is CAISESTADTQYF. The CDR3 DNA reads TGTGCCATCAGTGAGTCGACCGCAGATACGCAGTATTTT.

The V gene is TRBV6-5, the J gene TRBJ2-1; 8 nucleotides align to TRBD1. V lost 2 bases and J lost 6; bases outside the gene matches: 0. The CDR3 totals 13 residues. Germline V gene lookup returns CDR1 MNHEY and CDR2 SVGAGI. The CDR3 sequence: CASSYGQGNEQFF. CDR3 DNA: TGTGCCAGCAGTTACGGACAGGGCAATGAGCAGTTCTTC.

The rearrangement uses TRBV6-5 and TRBJ1-2; D remains ambiguous. The CDR3 sequence is 13 residues long. Germline V gene data show CDR1 as MNHEY and CDR2 as SVGAGI. Deletions cut 7 bases from V and 5 bases from J, with 14 bases between. The CDR3 DNA is TGTGCCAGCACTTTCTCACGAGCTTATGGCTACACCTTC. Residues: CASTFSRAYGYTF.

V gene TRBV6-1 combines with J gene TRBJ2-7; 10 positions agree with TRBD2. This CDR3 spans 15 amino acids. Germline lookup yields CDR1 MNHNS and CDR2 SASEGT. The V and J ends lost 2 bases and 4 bases, in that order; junction bases with no gene match: 5. CDR3 sequence (DNA): TGTGCCAGCAGTGAAACAGCGGGGGGGCATTACGAGCAGTACTTC. Its translation is CASSETAGGHYEQYF.

This clone was observed a single time. The J gene is TRBJ1-5, the V gene TRBV19; no clear D gene. Per germline, CDR1 LNHDA and CDR2 SQIVND (reference sequence). The length of the CDR3 is 15 residues. V was shortened by 5 bases and J by 1 base, with 12 bases between the two germline ends. CDR3 loop: CASSALGGSNQPQHF. As DNA, the CDR3 is TGTGCCAGTAGTGCTCTGGGCGGAAGCAATCAGCCCCAGCATTTT.

The chain has TRBV4-1 and TRBJ2-7, with D hard to call. Germline V gene lookup returns CDR1 MGHRA and CDR2 YSYEKL. Trimming stripped 5 bases from V and 5 bases from J, with 13 bases between. CDR3 size: 13 residues. The CDR3, as DNA: TGCGCCAGCAGCTTATTTCCCGGAGACGAGCAGTACTTC. Its protein is CASSLFPGDEQYF.

This chain links TRBV27 with TRBJ2-3, with D perhaps matching TRBD2 (5 bases). The V end lost 6 bases, the J end lost 4 bases, and 11 bases lay between the germline ends. The CDR3 has 13 residues. Germline CDR1 reads MNHEY; CDR2 reads SMNVEV (reference sequence). CDR3 coding DNA: TGTGCCAGCAGGCGGGCCGGGTCAGATACGCAGTATTTT. As protein: CASRRAGSDTQYF.

The chain links TRBV7-9 to TRBJ2-2; possible D gene TRBD1, 6 bases. Germline CDR1 SEHNR, CDR2 FQNEAQ (reference sequence). The length of the CDR3 is 19 residues. Between the trimmed V and J ends, which lost 5 bases and 1 base, there was a span of 23 bases. CDR3 in DNA: TGTGCCAGCAGCGGTCAAGAAGACTCCGGGACACGGAACACCGGGGAGCTGTTTTTT. Its protein is CASSGQEDSGTRNTGELFF. Looking up the rest from reference TRBV7-9 and TRBJ2-2 gives the full variable domain: DTGVSQNPRHKITKRGQNVTFRCDPISEHNRLYWYRQTLGQGPEFLTYFQNEAQLEKSRLLSDRFSAERPKGSFSTLEIQRTEQGDSAMYLCASSGQEDSGTRNTGELFFGEGSRLTVL.

V is TRBV19 and J is TRBJ2-7; the match to TRBD1 covers 8 bases. The trim removed 2 bases at V and 7 bases at J, leaving 10 bases unmatched. The CDR3 spans 15 residues. Germline CDR1 reads LNHDA; CDR2 reads SQIVND (reference sequence). The CDR3 reads CASSIRGPGGYEQYF. As DNA, the CDR3 is TGTGCCAGTAGTATACGGGGGCCAGGGGGCTATGAGCAGTACTTC.

On this clone itself: This specimen includes other DNA sequences encoding the same CDR3. The chain has TRBV14 and TRBJ2-7; D remains unclear. The CDR3 length is 13 residues. CDR1 and CDR2 (germline): SGHDN, FVKESK. V lost 0 bases and J lost 0, with 3 bases in between. The CDR3 DNA follows: TGTGCCAGCAGCCAAGAGGACTCCTACGAGCAGTACTTC. This sequence encodes CASSQEDSYEQYF.

V is TRBV13 and J is TRBJ2-2, with unresolved D. V gave up 5 bases and J gave up 2 bases, with 3 bases separating them. Per germline, CDR1 PRHDT and CDR2 FYEKMQ (reference sequence). The length of the CDR3 is 12 residues. CDR3 in amino acids: CASSLNTGELFF. The CDR3 nucleotides read TGTGCCAGCAGCCTTAACACCGGGGAGCTGTTTTTT. The full variable domain, with the rest looked up from reference TRBV13 and TRBJ2-2, is AAGVIQSPRHLIKEKRETATLKCYPIPRHDTVYWYQQGPGQDPQFLISFYEKMQSDKGSIPDRFSAQQFSDYHSELNMSSLELGDSALYFCASSLNTGELFFGEGSRLTVL.

This clone was seen more than once but under ten times. CDR3 nucleotide sequence: TGCGCCAGCAGCCAAGATTTGGGGCAGACACATGAAGCTTTCTTT. Protein: CASSQDLGQTHEAFF. V is TRBV4-1 and J is TRBJ1-1; tentatively, D is TRBD1 (5 bases). The V gene lost 0 bases and the J gene lost 7 bases, with 15 bases spanning the gap. Germline lookup yields CDR1 MGHRA and CDR2 YSYEKL. This CDR3 has 15 residues.

This chain joins TRBV7-9 and TRBJ2-3; TRBD1 might be the D (5 bases). The CDR3 has 16 amino acids. The V gene lost 0 bases and the J gene lost 2 bases, with 12 bases spanning the gap. Germline CDR1 SEHNR, CDR2 FQNEAQ (reference sequence). The CDR3 reads CASSLAQGLYTDTQYF. CDR3 bases: TGTGCCAGCAGCTTAGCGCAGGGCTTATACACAGATACGCAGTATTTT. Drawing the rest from reference TRBV7-9 and TRBJ2-3, the complete variable domain is DTGVSQNPRHKITKRGQNVTFRCDPISEHNRLYWYRQTLGQGPEFLTYFQNEAQLEKSRLLSDRFSAERPKGSFSTLEIQRTEQGDSAMYLCASSLAQGLYTDTQYFGPGTRLTVL.

The rearrangement joins TRBV5-4 to TRBJ2-1; weak D call: TRBD2 (6 bases). Germline-derived CDR1 and CDR2 are SGHNT and YYREEE (reference sequence). The CDR3 covers 17 residues. V was shortened by 3 bases and J by 5 bases, with 21 bases between the two germline ends. DNA of the CDR3: TGTGCCAGCAGCTCGGAGGGTCTCCCCCCAAGGGACAATGAGCAGTTCTTC. Protein product: CASSSEGLPPRDNEQFF.

V is TRBV6-5 and J is TRBJ1-1, with 7 bases that match TRBD1. The CDR3 loop spans 14 amino acids. CDR1 is MNHEY and CDR2 is SVGAGI in the germline V gene. After removal of 4 bases from V and 3 bases from J, the junction contained 5 bases not matched to a gene. The CDR3 DNA reads TGTGCCAGCAGTTGGACAGGACTGGACACTGAAGCTTTCTTT. It encodes CASSWTGLDTEAFF.

V gene TRBV5-4 combines with J gene TRBJ1-1; D ambiguous. Germline V CDR1 and CDR2: SGHNT, YYREEE (reference sequence). With 5 bases removed from V and 1 base from J, the gap between germline ends came to 9 bases. This CDR3 is 13 amino acids long. CDR3 DNA sequence: TGTGCCAGCAGACCTGGACCGAACACTGAAGCTTTCTTT. Translation gives CASRPGPNTEAFF.

The genes are TRBV27 and TRBJ2-1, with D perhaps TRBD2 (6 bases). Per the germline V gene, CDR1 is MNHEY and CDR2 is SMNVEV (reference sequence). This CDR3 region has 17 residues. Trimming cost V 2 bases and J 0 bases, with 14 bases left between them. Here the CDR3 reads CASSLVGGISSYNEQFF. CDR3 DNA: TGTGCCAGCAGTTTAGTGGGCGGGATTAGCTCCTACAATGAGCAGTTCTTC.

J is TRBJ2-5 and V is TRBV11-2; D remains unclear. The V and J ends lost 1 base and 2 bases respectively, with 8 bases between them. This CDR3 contains 14 residues. CDR1 and CDR2 from the germline V gene are SGHAT and FQNNGV. This CDR3 is CASSLVRSQETQYF. The CDR3 bases are TGTGCCAGCAGCTTAGTTAGAAGTCAAGAGACCCAGTACTTC.

The chain has TRBV5-4 and TRBJ1-2, with a possible D match to TRBD1 (5 bases). The CDR3 spans 14 residues. Per germline, CDR1 SGHNT and CDR2 YYREEE (reference sequence). Trimming removed 4 bases from V and 3 bases from J, with 13 bases in between. CDR3 sequence reads: CASSVGTDYYGYTF. The CDR3 DNA reads as TGTGCCAGCAGCGTCGGGACGGACTACTATGGCTACACCTTC.

The chain employs TRBV4-3 and TRBJ2-6; no definite D call. The CDR3 loop spans 15 amino acids. The V end lost 3 bases, the J end lost 0 bases, and 6 bases lay between the germline ends. Per germline, CDR1 LGHNA and CDR2 YSLEER. The CDR3 sequence: CASSQPHSGANVLTF. DNA of the CDR3: TGCGCCAGCAGCCAGCCCCACTCTGGGGCCAACGTCCTGACTTTC.

The gene calls are TRBV28 and TRBJ2-3; D remains unclear. V lost 3 bases to trimming and J lost 4 bases, with 11 bases between them. Germline CDR1 is MDHEN and CDR2 is SYDVKM. This CDR3 spans 14 amino acids. The CDR3 DNA sequence: TGTGCCAGCAGTTTCAGTCGAAGAGCAGATACGCAGTATTTT. It translates to CASSFSRRADTQYF.